The rows below give T cell receptor beta chains drawn from one sample of a study of blood T cell repertoires in COVID-19. Sequenced by immunoSEQ multiplex PCR; TCRdb stores in-frame clones only, minus some. The sample lists over 250,000 clones, approximately 83% occurring once. The sample was peripheral blood. The receptors stem from a woman between 65 and 79 years old with acute or convalescent COVID-19. The CDR3 runs from the conserved cysteine through the conserved F or W.

TRBJ1-2	TRBV14	CASRTTGGSSGYTF
TRBJ1-1	TRBV3-1/TRBV3-2	CASTFSTGKAEAFF
TRBJ1-4	TRBV7-6	CASSLARGQGQEKLFF
TRBJ2-3	TRBV2	CASGGGLWGASTDTQYF
TRBJ1-1	TRBV20-1	CSASRAGGRAYTEAFF
TRBJ2-1	TRBV4-1	CASSQESALANEQFF
TRBJ2-7	TRBV7-9	CASSTLAGVSEQYF
TRBJ1-4	TRBV25-1	CASSATEKLFF
TRBJ2-1	TRBV18	CASSPPWGTSTNEQFF
TRBJ2-7	TRBV6-5	CASTRSGVEEQYF
TRBJ1-1	TRBV18	CASSPTPGQGMNTEAFF
TRBJ2-7	TRBV5-1	CASSLQTGATYEQYF
TRBJ1-5	TRBV5-1	CASSLYRGEPQHF
TRBJ1-1	TRBV2	CASSETRYSTEAFF
TRBJ1-2	TRBV6-4	CASSEQGGEYTF
TRBJ2-1	TRBV21-1	CASTATSGGRNEQFF
TRBJ1-5	TRBV7-6	CASSLAPGYSNQPQHF
TRBJ2-1	TRBV7-9	CASSLTRTNEQFF